Here is one T cell receptor (beta chain) with its context. Its antigen is not yet known. It has no much larger one-base neighbor in the sample; base qualities were not kept. From the cysteine up to the phenylalanine, the CDR3 has a length of 13 residues. Only the CDR3 part of the read is kept: 39 bases, read in frame from the first base. The junction carries 9 bases between V and J, which are trimmed by 0 bases and 6 bases respectively. CDR1 and CDR2 were assigned from the germline V gene as SGDLS and YYNGEE. These data are taken from a study of blood T cell repertoires in COVID-19 (dated by TCRdb to about 2020). Context from the whole study: Samples covering the acute and convalescent phases of COVID-19 were provided by collaborators in the United States, Italy and Spain. The repertoires were made available in a free public database intended to serve as a resource for research on the immune response to SARS-CoV-2. The prospective study material was composed of cDNA or gDNA derived from T cells, B-cell-depleted T cells, or PBMCs. Subjects who had been exposed to COVID-19, were actively infected with it, or had recovered from it provided the deeply sampled blood TCRbeta repertoires that made up the dataset. Where HLA class I and class II types were available, the types were taken from metadata supplied by the sample provider, not from assay-based typing. Samples were obtained from the ongoing ImmuneRACE study (first 160 participants) and from 1,254 subjects provided by 6 global collaborators. A de-identified subject ID, COVID-19 status, age in years and sex were almost always included in the sample metadata. Overall study results and their limits: The amount of clinical and demographic metadata varied by source and participant and was provided uncurated.

In Seattle, one collaborating source enrolled patients while the infection was active and tracked those patients longitudinally over the course of disease. Collaborating institutions collected whole blood in K2EDTA tubes following their own protocols. For TCRbeta analysis, collaborators shipped samples in one of three forms: frozen whole blood, isolated PBMCs, or DNA extracted from either of those sample types. The immunoSEQ Assay, a bias-controlled multiplex PCR, was used to amplify TCRbeta CDR3 regions from genomic DNA. In the original analysis: The number of nucleated cells in each sample was estimated from the amplification of reference gene primers within the assay. To quantify the absolute abundance of each unique TCRbeta CDR3 rearrangement, sequence reads were collapsed and filtered. Productive Simpson clonality was computed per sample as the square root of Simpson's diversity index over productive rearrangements. Entries here come from immuneACCESS through TCRdb and include only in-frame sequences with V and J called. Some clones fail to appear in such tables; in the studies checked, an unresolved V gene covers under half of the shortfall, and the cause of the remainder is unknown. From that table come the V and J calls and clone size; the DNA was used to work out D and trimming. A total of 150,000 to 250,000 clones appear in this sample, about four fifths of them only once. Nearly 6% of the sample goes to the ten largest clones.

This clonotype was obtained from a woman aged 40 to 50 with COVID-19, enrolled during active disease. Sequencing input: peripheral blood. The chain is made from TRBV9 and TRBJ1-2, with no D gene named confidently. Read as DNA, the sequence is TGTGCCAGCAGCGTAGCTGACTGGGATGGCTACACCTTC. This encodes CASSVADWDGYTF.